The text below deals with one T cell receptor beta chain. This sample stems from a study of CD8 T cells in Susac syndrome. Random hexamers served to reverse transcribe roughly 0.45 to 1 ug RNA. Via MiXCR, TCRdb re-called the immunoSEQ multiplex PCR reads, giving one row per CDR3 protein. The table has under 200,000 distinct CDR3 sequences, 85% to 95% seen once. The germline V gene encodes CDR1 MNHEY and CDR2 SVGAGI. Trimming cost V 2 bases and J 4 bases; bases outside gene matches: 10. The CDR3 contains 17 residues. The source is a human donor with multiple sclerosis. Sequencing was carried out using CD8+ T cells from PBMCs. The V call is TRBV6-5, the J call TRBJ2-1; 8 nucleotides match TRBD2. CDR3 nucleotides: TGTGCCAGCAGTTACCTCCCTCCGGGGGGGGTTTACAATGAGCAGTTCTTC. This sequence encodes CASSYLPPGGVYNEQFF.